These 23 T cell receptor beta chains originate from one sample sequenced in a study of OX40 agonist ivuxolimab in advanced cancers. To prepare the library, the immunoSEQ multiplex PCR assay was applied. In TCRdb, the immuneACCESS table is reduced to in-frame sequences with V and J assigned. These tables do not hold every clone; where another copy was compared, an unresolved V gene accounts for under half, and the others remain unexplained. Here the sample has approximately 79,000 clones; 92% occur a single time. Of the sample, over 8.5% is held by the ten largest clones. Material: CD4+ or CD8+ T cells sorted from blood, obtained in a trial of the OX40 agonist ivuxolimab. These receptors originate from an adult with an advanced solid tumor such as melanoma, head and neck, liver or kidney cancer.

This chain's CDR3 is CASSPNTAGYEQYF. In DNA form, the CDR3 reads TGTGCCAGCAGTCCAAATACCGCCGGCTACGAGCAGTACTTC. The V call is TRBV27, the J call TRBJ2-7; D is unresolved. The germline gives CDR1 MNHEY, CDR2 SMNVEV (reference sequence). V gave up 5 bases and J gave up 3 bases, with 14 bases separating them. The CDR3 has 14 residues.

CDR3 protein: CASSPQRLAGGTQYF. The CDR3, as DNA: TGTGCCAGCAGCCCGCAGAGACTAGCGGGAGGTACGCAGTATTTT. The genes are TRBV7-3 and TRBJ2-3; TRBD2 aligns across 13 bases. CDR3 length: 15 residues. CDR1 SGHTA and CDR2 FQGTGA come from the germline V gene. Unmatched junction bases numbered 7, after V lost 5 bases and J lost 8 bases. The full variable domain, with the rest looked up from reference TRBV7-3 and TRBJ2-3, is GAGVSQTPSNKVTEKGKYVELRCDPISGHTALYWYRQSLGQGPEFLIYFQGTGAADDSGLPNDRFFAVRPEGSVSTLKIQRTERGDSAVYLCASSPQRLAGGTQYFGPGTRLTVL.

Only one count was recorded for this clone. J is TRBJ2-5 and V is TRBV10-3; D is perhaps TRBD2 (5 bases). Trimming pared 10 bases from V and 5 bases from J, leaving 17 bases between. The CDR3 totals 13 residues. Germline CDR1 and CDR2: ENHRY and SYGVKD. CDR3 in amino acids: CATISDTGETQYF. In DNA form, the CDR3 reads TGTGCCACCATTAGCGACACCGGGGAGACCCAGTACTTC.

CDR3 region: CASSGTGAYEQYF. The CDR3, as DNA: TGTGCCAGCAGTGGAACGGGGGCCTACGAGCAGTACTTC. This sequence joins TRBV7-8 and TRBJ2-7; D possibly corresponds to TRBD2 (6 bases). Germline values: CDR1 SGHVS, CDR2 FQNEAQ. The length of the CDR3 is 13 residues. Between the trimmed V and J ends, which lost 6 bases and 2 bases, there was a span of 11 bases.

CDR3: CASSLAGPYEQYF. Written as DNA, the CDR3 is TGTGCCAGCAGTTTGGCAGGGCCCTACGAGCAGTACTTC. V and J are TRBV27 and TRBJ2-5; D perhaps matches TRBD1 (5 bases). The DNA end is a closer match to TRBJ2-7, so the J assignment may be wrong. Per germline, CDR1 MNHEY and CDR2 SMNVEV (reference sequence). This CDR3 spans 13 amino acids.

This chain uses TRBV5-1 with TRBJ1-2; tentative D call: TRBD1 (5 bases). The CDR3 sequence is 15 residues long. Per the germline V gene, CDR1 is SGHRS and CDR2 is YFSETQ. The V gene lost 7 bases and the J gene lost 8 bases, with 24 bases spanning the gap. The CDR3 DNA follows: TGCGCCAGCGGCTCCACCCTGGGGGATGTCGGCGGCTACACCTTC. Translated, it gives CASGSTLGDVGGYTF.

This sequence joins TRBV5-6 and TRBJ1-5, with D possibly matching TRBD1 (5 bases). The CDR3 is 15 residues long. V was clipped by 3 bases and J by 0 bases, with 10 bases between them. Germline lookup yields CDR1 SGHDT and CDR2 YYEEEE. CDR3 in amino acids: CASSWGTNSNQPQHF. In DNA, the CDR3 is TGTGCCAGCAGCTGGGGCACAAATAGCAATCAGCCCCAGCATTTT. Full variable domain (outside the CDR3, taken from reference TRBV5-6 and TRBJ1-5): DAGVTQSPTHLIKTRGQQVTLRCSPKSGHDTVSWYQQALGQGPQFIFQYYEEEERQRGNFPDRFSGHQFPNYSSELNVNALLLGDSALYLCASSWGTNSNQPQHFGDGTRLSIL.

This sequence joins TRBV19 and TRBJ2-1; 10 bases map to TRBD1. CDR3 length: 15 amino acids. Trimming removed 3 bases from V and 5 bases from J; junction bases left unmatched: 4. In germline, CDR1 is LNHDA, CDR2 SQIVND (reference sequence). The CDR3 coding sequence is TGTGCCAGTAGTATCTTGGACAGGGGGGACAATGAGCAGTTCTTC. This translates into CASSILDRGDNEQFF.

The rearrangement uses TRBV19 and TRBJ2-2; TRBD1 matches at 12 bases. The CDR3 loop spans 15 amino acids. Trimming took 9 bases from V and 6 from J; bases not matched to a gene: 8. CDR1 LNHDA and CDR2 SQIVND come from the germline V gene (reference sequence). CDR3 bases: TGTGCCAGCAAGACCCGGGACAGGGGGCCCGGGGAGCTGTTTTTT. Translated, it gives CASKTRDRGPGELFF.

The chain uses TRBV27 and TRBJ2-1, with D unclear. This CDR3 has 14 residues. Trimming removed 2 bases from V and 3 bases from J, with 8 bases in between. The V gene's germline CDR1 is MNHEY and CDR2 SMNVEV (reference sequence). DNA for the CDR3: TGTGCCAGCAGTTTACAACTAAACTACAATGAGCAGTTCTTC. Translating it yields CASSLQLNYNEQFF.

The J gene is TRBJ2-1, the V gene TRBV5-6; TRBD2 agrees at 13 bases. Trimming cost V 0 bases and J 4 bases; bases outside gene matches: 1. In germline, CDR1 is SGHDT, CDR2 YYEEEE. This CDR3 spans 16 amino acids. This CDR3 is CASSLGLAGGYNEQFF. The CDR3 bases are TGTGCCAGCAGCTTGGGACTAGCGGGGGGTTACAATGAGCAGTTCTTC.

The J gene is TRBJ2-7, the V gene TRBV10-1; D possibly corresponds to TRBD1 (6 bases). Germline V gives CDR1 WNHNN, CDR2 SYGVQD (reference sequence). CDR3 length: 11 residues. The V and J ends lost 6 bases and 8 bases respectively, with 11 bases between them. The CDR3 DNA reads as TGCGCCAGCAGCCAGGGGTACAAGCAGTACTTC. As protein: CASSQGYKQYF.

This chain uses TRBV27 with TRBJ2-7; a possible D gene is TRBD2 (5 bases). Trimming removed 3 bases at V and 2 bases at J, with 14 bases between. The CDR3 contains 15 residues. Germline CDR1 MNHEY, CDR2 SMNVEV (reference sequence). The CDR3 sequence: CASSLIDGGPYEQYF. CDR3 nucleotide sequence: TGTGCCAGCAGTTTGATTGATGGAGGACCCTACGAGCAGTACTTC.

The CDR3 coding sequence is TGTGCCAGCAGCTTTCGGACAGCCTACGAGCAGTACTTC. This sequence encodes CASSFRTAYEQYF. J is TRBJ2-7 and V is TRBV11-3; D possibly corresponds to TRBD1 (6 bases). From germline, CDR1 is SGHNT and CDR2 YENEEA. Trimming took 3 bases from V and 2 from J, leaving 8 bases between them. This CDR3 contains 13 residues.

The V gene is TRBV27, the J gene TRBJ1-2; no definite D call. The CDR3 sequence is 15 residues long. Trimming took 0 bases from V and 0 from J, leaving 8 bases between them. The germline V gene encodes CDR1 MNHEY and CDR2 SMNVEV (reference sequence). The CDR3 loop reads CASSLSREANYGYTF. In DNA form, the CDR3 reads TGTGCCAGCAGTTTATCGCGCGAAGCTAACTATGGCTACACCTTC.

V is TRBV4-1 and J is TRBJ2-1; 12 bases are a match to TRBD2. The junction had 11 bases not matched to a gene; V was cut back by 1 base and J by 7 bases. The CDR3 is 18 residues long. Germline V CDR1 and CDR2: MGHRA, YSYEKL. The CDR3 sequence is CASSQAPSLAGGPNEQFF. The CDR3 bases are TGCGCCAGCAGCCAAGCTCCCTCTCTAGCGGGGGGGCCTAATGAGCAGTTCTTC.

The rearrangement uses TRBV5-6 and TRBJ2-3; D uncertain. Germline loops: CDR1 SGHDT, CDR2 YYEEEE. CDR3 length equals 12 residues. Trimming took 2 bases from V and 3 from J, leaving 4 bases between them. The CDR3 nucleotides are TGTGCCAGCAGCTTCCAGACAGATACGCAGTATTTT. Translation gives CASSFQTDTQYF. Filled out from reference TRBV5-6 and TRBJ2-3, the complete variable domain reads DAGVTQSPTHLIKTRGQQVTLRCSPKSGHDTVSWYQQALGQGPQFIFQYYEEEERQRGNFPDRFSGHQFPNYSSELNVNALLLGDSALYLCASSFQTDTQYFGPGTRLTVL.

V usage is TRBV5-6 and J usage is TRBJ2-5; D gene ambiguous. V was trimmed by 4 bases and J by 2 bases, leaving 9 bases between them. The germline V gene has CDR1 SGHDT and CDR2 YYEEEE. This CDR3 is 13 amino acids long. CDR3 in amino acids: CASSRVQQETQYF. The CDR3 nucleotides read TGTGCCAGCAGCCGGGTCCAACAAGAGACCCAGTACTTC.

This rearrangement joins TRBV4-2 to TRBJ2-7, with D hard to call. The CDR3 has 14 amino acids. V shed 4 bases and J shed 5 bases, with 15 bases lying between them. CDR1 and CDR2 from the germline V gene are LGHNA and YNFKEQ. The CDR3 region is CASSRPGAADEQYF. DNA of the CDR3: TGTGCCAGCAGCCGCCCTGGAGCCGCTGACGAGCAGTACTTC.

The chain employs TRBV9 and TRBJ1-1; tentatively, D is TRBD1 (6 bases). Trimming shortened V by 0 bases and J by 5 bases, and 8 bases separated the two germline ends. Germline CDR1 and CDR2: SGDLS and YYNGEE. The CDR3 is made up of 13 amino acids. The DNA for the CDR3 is TGTGCCAGCAGCGTAGAGGGGGTGACTGAAGCTTTCTTT. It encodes CASSVEGVTEAFF.

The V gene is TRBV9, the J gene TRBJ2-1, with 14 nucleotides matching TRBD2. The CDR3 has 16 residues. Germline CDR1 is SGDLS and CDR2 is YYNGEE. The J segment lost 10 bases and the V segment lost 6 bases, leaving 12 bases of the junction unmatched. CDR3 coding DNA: TGTGCCAGCAACTGGGGGACTAGCGGGGGAATCAGGGAGCAGTTCTTC. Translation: CASNWGTSGGIREQFF.

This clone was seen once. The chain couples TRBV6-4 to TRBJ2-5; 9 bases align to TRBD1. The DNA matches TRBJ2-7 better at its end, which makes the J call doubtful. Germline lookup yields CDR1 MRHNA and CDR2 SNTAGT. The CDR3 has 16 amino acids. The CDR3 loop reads CASSDSAGTGMYEQYF. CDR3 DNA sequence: TGTGCCAGCAGTGACTCGGCCGGGACAGGGATGTACGAGCAGTACTTC.

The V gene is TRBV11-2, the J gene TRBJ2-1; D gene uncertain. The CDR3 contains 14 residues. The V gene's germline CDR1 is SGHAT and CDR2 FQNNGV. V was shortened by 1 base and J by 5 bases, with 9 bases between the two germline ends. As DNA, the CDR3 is TGTGCCAGCAGCTTAGGACTCTACAACAATGAGCAGTTCTTC. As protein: CASSLGLYNNEQFF.